This is a list of T cell receptor beta chains from one sample in a study of T cell repertoires in cytomegalovirus infection. These receptors are not linked to any known antigen. TCRdb fed the reads into MiXCR, producing one record per CDR3 protein. Altogether around 500,000 distinct CDR3 sequences are present, approximately 40% being singletons, with the ten largest covering around 45%. The sample in question was cultured PBMCs, obtained from culture after CMV antigen stimulation. These receptor sequences come from a human donor in good health (CMV status not recorded). Some clones in this sample may be carry-over from other donors' samples. Each CDR3 is given with its conserved first and last residue. The order of the fields is V gene, D gene, clone size, J gene, CDR3 protein, CDR3 DNA. D genes are given only for firm matches. Size values are once, few and many counts, or a class for expanded clones, and some rows have none.

V gene: TRBV11-2; D gene: TRBD2; clone size: NA; J gene: TRBJ2-7; CDR3 protein: CASSKTLDIAGDSYEQYF; CDR3 DNA: TGTGCCAGCAGCAAAACCTTGGATATAGCGGGGGACTCCTACGAGCAGTACTTC
V gene: TRBV7-6; D gene: NA; clone size: few; J gene: TRBJ2-3; CDR3 protein: CASSFGVSTDTQYF; CDR3 DNA: TGTGCCAGCAGCTTCGGAGTGTCCACAGATACGCAGTATTTT
V gene: TRBV7-9; D gene: TRBD1; clone size: NA; J gene: TRBJ2-7; CDR3 protein: CASSSGQGVDEQYF; CDR3 DNA: TGTGCCAGCAGCTCGGGACAGGGAGTCGACGAGCAGTACTTC
V gene: TRBV12-5; D gene: TRBD2; clone size: NA; J gene: TRBJ2-5; CDR3 protein: CASGTEREQETQYF; CDR3 DNA: TGTGCTAGTGGCACTGAGCGGGAGCAAGAGACCCAGTACTTC
V gene: TRBV6-6; D gene: NA; clone size: NA; J gene: TRBJ1-4; CDR3 protein: CASSPSRTARNEKLFF; CDR3 DNA: TGTGCCAGCAGCCCGTCACGGACAGCCAGGAATGAAAAACTGTTTTTT
V gene: TRBV7-2; D gene: NA; clone size: NA; J gene: TRBJ1-2; CDR3 protein: CASSLAVYLKNGYTF; CDR3 DNA: TGTGCCAGCAGCTTAGCAGTTTACTTGAAGAATGGCTACACCTTC
V gene: TRBV12-3/TRBV12-4; D gene: TRBD1; clone size: NA; J gene: TRBJ2-2; CDR3 protein: CASRSQTGSTYAGELFF; CDR3 DNA: TGTGCCAGCAGATCACAGACAGGGAGCACATACGCCGGGGAGCTGTTTTTT
V gene: TRBV20-1; D gene: NA; clone size: NA; J gene: TRBJ1-2; CDR3 protein: CSARWSGGAVGYTF; CDR3 DNA: TGCAGTGCTAGATGGTCCGGGGGCGCGGTTGGCTACACCTTC
V gene: TRBV7-6; D gene: NA; clone size: NA; J gene: TRBJ1-4; CDR3 protein: CASSSGGMGSANEKLFF; CDR3 DNA: TGTGCCAGCAGCTCAGGAGGAATGGGTTCGGCTAATGAAAAACTGTTTTTT
V gene: TRBV6-5; D gene: NA; clone size: NA; J gene: TRBJ2-7; CDR3 protein: CATSDSGPLYEQYF; CDR3 DNA: TGTGCCACATCCGATTCAGGACCCTTGTACGAGCAGTACTTC
V gene: TRBV6-6; D gene: NA; clone size: NA; J gene: TRBJ1-4; CDR3 protein: CASTLPPDEKLFF; CDR3 DNA: TGTGCCAGCACCCTACCGCCGGATGAAAAACTGTTTTTT
V gene: TRBV27; D gene: NA; clone size: NA; J gene: TRBJ2-1; CDR3 protein: CASSLRVKSSYNEQFF; CDR3 DNA: TGTGCCAGCAGTTTAAGGGTGAAGAGCTCCTACAATGAGCAGTTCTTC
V gene: TRBV12-3/TRBV12-4; D gene: TRBD1; clone size: NA; J gene: TRBJ2-1; CDR3 protein: CASSPDRGRDEQFF; CDR3 DNA: TGTGCCAGCAGTCCCGACAGGGGGCGGGATGAGCAGTTCTTC
V gene: TRBV20-1; D gene: TRBD2; clone size: few; J gene: TRBJ2-1; CDR3 protein: CSARPGTSGAHNEQFF; CDR3 DNA: TGCAGTGCTAGACCCGGGACTAGCGGGGCCCACAATGAGCAGTTCTTC
V gene: TRBV19; D gene: NA; clone size: once; J gene: TRBJ2-7; CDR3 protein: CASSWGRESYEQYF; CDR3 DNA: TGTGCCAGTAGTTGGGGGCGCGAATCCTACGAGCAGTACTTC
V gene: TRBV5-1; D gene: TRBD2; clone size: NA; J gene: TRBJ2-5; CDR3 protein: CASSPIGLAGGLQETQYF; CDR3 DNA: TGCGCCAGCAGCCCGATTGGGCTAGCGGGAGGACTCCAAGAGACCCAGTACTTC
V gene: TRBV15; D gene: NA; clone size: NA; J gene: TRBJ2-3; CDR3 protein: CATSRREGTDTQYF; CDR3 DNA: TGTGCCACCAGCAGAAGGGAGGGCACAGATACGCAGTATTTT
V gene: TRBV6-2/TRBV6-3; D gene: NA; clone size: NA; J gene: TRBJ2-3; CDR3 protein: CASSYSPNTQYF; CDR3 DNA: TGTGCCAGCAGTTACTCGCCAAATACGCAGTATTTT
V gene: TRBV24-1; D gene: TRBD1; clone size: NA; J gene: TRBJ1-5; CDR3 protein: CATEGQGQPQHF; CDR3 DNA: TGTGCCACCGAGGGACAGGGTCAGCCCCAGCATTTT
V gene: TRBV6-6; D gene: TRBD1; clone size: NA; J gene: TRBJ1-2; CDR3 protein: CASSSTTGGGPYGYTF; CDR3 DNA: TGTGCCAGCAGTTCGACGACAGGGGGAGGACCTTATGGCTACACCTTC
V gene: TRBV7-2; D gene: NA; clone size: NA; J gene: TRBJ2-7; CDR3 protein: CVSSAGYEQYF; CDR3 DNA: TGTGTCAGCAGCGCCGGATACGAGCAGTACTTC
V gene: TRBV6-2/TRBV6-3; D gene: NA; clone size: few; J gene: TRBJ1-1; CDR3 protein: CASSYLGQEAFF; CDR3 DNA: TGTGCCAGCAGTTACTTAGGACAGGAAGCTTTCTTT
V gene: TRBV6-6; D gene: NA; clone size: NA; J gene: TRBJ2-1; CDR3 protein: CASTPRPSYNEQFF; CDR3 DNA: TGTGCCAGCACGCCTCGCCCCTCCTACAATGAGCAGTTCTTC
V gene: TRBV7-2; D gene: NA; clone size: NA; J gene: TRBJ2-5; CDR3 protein: CASSFLRDEQETQYF; CDR3 DNA: TGTGCCAGCAGCTTCCTCCGGGACGAACAAGAGACCCAGTACTTC
V gene: TRBV10-3; D gene: NA; clone size: NA; J gene: TRBJ2-7; CDR3 protein: CAISGGPTLEQYF; CDR3 DNA: TGTGCCATCAGTGGCGGGCCTACCCTCGAGCAGTACTTC
V gene: TRBV6-1; D gene: NA; clone size: NA; J gene: TRBJ2-5; CDR3 protein: CASSETPIEETQYF; CDR3 DNA: TGTGCCAGCAGTGAAACACCCATCGAAGAGACCCAGTACTTC
V gene: TRBV10-3; D gene: NA; clone size: few; J gene: TRBJ1-1; CDR3 protein: CAISGDDAEAFF; CDR3 DNA: TGTGCCATCAGTGGGGACGACGCTGAAGCTTTCTTT
V gene: TRBV12-3/TRBV12-4; D gene: TRBD1; clone size: few; J gene: TRBJ2-2; CDR3 protein: CACRPGTENTGELFF; CDR3 DNA: TGTGCCTGCAGACCCGGGACAGAGAACACCGGGGAGCTGTTTTTT
V gene: TRBV7-6; D gene: TRBD2; clone size: few; J gene: TRBJ2-1; CDR3 protein: CASTPGFTSGPSYNEQFF; CDR3 DNA: TGTGCCAGCACCCCTGGTTTTACTAGCGGTCCGTCCTACAATGAGCAGTTCTTC
V gene: TRBV6-1; D gene: NA; clone size: few; J gene: TRBJ2-2; CDR3 protein: CASSDLLWTKNTGELFF; CDR3 DNA: TGTGCCAGCAGTGATCTTTTGTGGACTAAGAACACCGGGGAGCTGTTTTTT
V gene: TRBV11-2; D gene: NA; clone size: NA; J gene: TRBJ2-1; CDR3 protein: CASSSRLRGNLYNEQFF; CDR3 DNA: TGTGCCAGCAGCTCCCGCCTCCGAGGCAACCTCTACAATGAGCAGTTCTTC